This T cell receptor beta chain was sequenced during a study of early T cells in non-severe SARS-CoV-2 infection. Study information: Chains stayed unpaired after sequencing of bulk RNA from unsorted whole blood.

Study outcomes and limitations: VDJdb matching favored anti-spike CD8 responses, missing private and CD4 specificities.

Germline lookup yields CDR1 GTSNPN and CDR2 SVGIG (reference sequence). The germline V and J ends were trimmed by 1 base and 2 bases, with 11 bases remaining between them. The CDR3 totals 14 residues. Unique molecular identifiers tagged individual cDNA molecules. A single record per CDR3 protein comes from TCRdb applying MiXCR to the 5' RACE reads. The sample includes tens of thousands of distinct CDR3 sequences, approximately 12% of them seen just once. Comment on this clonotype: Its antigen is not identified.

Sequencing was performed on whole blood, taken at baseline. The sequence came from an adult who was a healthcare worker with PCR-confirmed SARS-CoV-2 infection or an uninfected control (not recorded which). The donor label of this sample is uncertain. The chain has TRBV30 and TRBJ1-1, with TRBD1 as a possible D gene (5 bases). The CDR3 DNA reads TGTGCCTGGAGTGGAGACAGCCGAAACACTGAAGCTTTCTTT. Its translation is CAWSGDSRNTEAFF.